This T cell receptor beta chain originates from a study of CD8 T cells in ankylosing spondylitis (dated by TCRdb to the late 2010s). The study in broad terms: T cell receptor beta repertoires were profiled in healthy donors and ankylosing spondylitis patients so that disease-linked TCR variants could be found. The whole study cohort included 108 healthy donors and over 20 ankylosing spondylitis patients. Peripheral blood samples were taken, and synovial fluid was additionally collected from ankylosing spondylitis patients.

This clonotype was found a few times. No antigen is known for it. Base quality data are lacking; no much larger clone is found one base away. Overall study outcomes, separate from this receptor: Blood from ankylosing spondylitis patients appeared to be characterized by a TCR beta motif made up of seven or eight highly homologous amino acid variants. Some of the motif variants had been reported before in the synovial fluid and blood of reactive arthritis patients, a finding that suggests common disease-initiation mechanisms. According to the report, matched synovial fluid samples from ankylosing spondylitis patients were significantly enriched for the disease-linked clones. The disease-linked clones showed a CD8+ phenotype and occurred at relatively low frequencies in peripheral blood.

The CDR3 numbers 16 residues from cysteine through phenylalanine. The DNA shown is the 48-base CDR3, in frame from base 1. V ends up 0 bases short and J 5 bases short, with an unmatched junction base count of 8. CDR1 and CDR2 were assigned from the germline V gene as SGHRS and YFSETQ. Instrument on record: Illumina HiSeq 2500. TCR beta libraries were prepared by quantitative 5'-RACE with molecular barcodes. Turning to the authors' computational methods: Disease-linked TCR variants were identified with a new computational method built on a probabilistic model of VDJ rearrangement. TCRdb reworked the public reads: Q25 trimming with fastp, MiXCR clone assembly, productive beta chains retained. Rows matching on CDR3 protein sequence are summarized as one entry with the most common DNA and genes. The V and J calls reflect TCRdb's pipeline rather than the authors' work. The sample profile shows fewer than 500,000 distinct CDR3 sequences; roughly 26% of them were found once. Over 0.8% of the sample comes from the top ten.

The sequence joins TRBV5-1 to TRBJ2-1, and 7 bases in between align with TRBD1. This receptor was identified in a male donor with ankylosing spondylitis. Sequenced: blood, either unsorted or a sorted T cell fraction (not recorded which). The DNA sequence follows: TGCGCCAGCAGCTTGGAAGGGACAGCACTTAACAATGAGCAGTTCTTC. Its protein is CASSLEGTALNNEQFF.